The sequence of this T cell receptor (beta chain) was determined in a study of prognosis after radiotherapy for stage I lung cancer. Whole-study findings and limits: Unique TCR clone counts were lower following stereotactic body radiation therapy (median roughly 9,300 versus 7,200). The authors reported that TRBV and TRBJ gene usage differed between patients with and without metastases.

The TCR beta CDR3 region was amplified from genomic DNA, with two rounds of multiplex PCR being used for the amplification. The first round of PCR was done with primers that matched each TRBV and TRBJ gene. Amplification in the second PCR round was performed with universal primers. MiXCR was run by TCRdb on the multiplex PCR reads, yielding one entry per CDR3 protein. The table shows around 19,000 distinct CDR3 sequences, with about 46% occurring only once. This clonotype showed up just once. Its target is unknown. Each of the patients had no lymph node involvement on CT and PET/CT and no prior chemotherapy, radiotherapy or other malignancies. This sample comprised PBMCs, obtained before or after stereotactic body radiation therapy (not recorded which). The source is a donor over 45 with non-small cell lung cancer.

CDR3 sequence reads: CSVTSPPGQYF. In DNA form, the CDR3 reads TGCAGTGTGACATCTCCCCCCGGGCAGTACTTC. The chain has TRBV20-1 and TRBJ2-7; D is ambiguous. Per the germline V gene, CDR1 is DFQATT and CDR2 is SNEGSKA (reference sequence). Trimming removed 7 bases at V and 9 bases at J, with 16 bases between. The CDR3 sequence is 11 residues long.